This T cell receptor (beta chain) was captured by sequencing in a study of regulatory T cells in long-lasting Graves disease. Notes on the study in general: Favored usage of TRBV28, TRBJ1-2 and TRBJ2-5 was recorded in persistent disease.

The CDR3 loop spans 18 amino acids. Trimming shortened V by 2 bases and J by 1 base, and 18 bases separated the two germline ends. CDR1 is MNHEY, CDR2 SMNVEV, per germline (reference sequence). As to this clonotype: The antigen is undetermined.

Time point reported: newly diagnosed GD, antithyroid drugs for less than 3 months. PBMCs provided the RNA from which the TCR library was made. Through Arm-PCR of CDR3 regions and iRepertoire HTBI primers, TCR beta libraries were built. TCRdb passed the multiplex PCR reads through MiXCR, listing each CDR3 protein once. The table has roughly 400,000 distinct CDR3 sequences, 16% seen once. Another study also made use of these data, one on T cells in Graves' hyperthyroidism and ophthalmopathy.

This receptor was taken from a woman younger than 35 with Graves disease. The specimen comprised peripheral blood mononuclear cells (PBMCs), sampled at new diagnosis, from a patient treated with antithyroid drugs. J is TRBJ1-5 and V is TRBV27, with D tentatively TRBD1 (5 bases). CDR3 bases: TGTGCCAGCAGTTTACAGGGCCCTTGGGAGGGGAGCAATCAGCCCCAGCATTTT. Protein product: CASSLQGPWEGSNQPQHF.